This T cell receptor (beta chain) was observed in a study of T cell responses to AZD1222 COVID-19 vaccine. About the research overall: Second-dose groups at about 4 or about 12 weeks were pooled.

Produced via immunoSEQ multiplex PCR; TCRdb's table is partial and in-frame only. The table shows about 97,000 clones, with over 75% occurring only once. The trim removed 5 bases at V and 3 bases at J, leaving 7 bases unmatched. The CDR3 length is 15 residues. Germline-derived CDR1 and CDR2 are SGHVS and FQNEAQ. Sample: peripheral blood, taken on day 0 of AZD1222 vaccination. This sequence originates from an adult in good health. The chain uses TRBV7-8 and TRBJ2-3; 8 bases are a match to TRBD1. The CDR3 region has the DNA TGTGCCAGCAGCGCGGGACAGGCGGTGACAGATACGCAGTATTTT. Amino acids: CASSAGQAVTDTQYF.